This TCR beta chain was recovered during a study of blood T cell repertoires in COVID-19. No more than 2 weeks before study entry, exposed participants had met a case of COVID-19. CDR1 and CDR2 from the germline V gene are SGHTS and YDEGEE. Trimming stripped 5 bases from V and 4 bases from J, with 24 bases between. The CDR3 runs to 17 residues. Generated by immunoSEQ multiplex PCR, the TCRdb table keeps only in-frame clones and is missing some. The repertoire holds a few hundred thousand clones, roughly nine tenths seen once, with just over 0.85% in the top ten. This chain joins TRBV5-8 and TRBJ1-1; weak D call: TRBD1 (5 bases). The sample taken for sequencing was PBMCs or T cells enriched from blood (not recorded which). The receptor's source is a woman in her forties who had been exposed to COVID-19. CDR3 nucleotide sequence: TGTGCCAGCAGAAATTCTCCAACCCTCTCCGGGGGCACTGAAGCTTTCTTT. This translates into CASRNSPTLSGGTEAFF. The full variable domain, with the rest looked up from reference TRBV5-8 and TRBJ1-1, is EAGVTQSPTHLIKTRGQQATLRCSPISGHTSVYWYQQALGLGLQFLLWYDEGEERNRGNFPPRFSGRQFPNYSSELNVNALELEDSALYLCASRNSPTLSGGTEAFFGQGTRLTVV.